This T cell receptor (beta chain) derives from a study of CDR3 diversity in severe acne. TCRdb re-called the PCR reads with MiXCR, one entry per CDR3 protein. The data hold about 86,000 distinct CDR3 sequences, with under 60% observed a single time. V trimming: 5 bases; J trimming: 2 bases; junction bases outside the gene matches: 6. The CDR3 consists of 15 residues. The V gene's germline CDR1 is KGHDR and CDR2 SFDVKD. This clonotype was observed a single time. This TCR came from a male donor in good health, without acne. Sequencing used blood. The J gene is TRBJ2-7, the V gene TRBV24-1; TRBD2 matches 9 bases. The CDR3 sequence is CATSGAGGPPYEQYF. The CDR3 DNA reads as TGTGCCACCAGTGGGGCGGGAGGGCCTCCCTACGAGCAGTACTTC.